The clone carrying this T cell receptor (beta chain) appeared a few times. Its specificity is not known. These data come from a study of cytomegalovirus exposure and HLA in healthy donors. Looking at the study overall: The 120 validation repertoires were produced on the same platform as the 500 to 800 repertoires of the first cohort. This was reported in a later analysis. Overall study results and limits: Most TCR sequences were rare, but some public TCRs occurred in many donors.

The donors were members of the validation cohort comprising approximately 120 subjects, separate from the roughly 670-subject first cohort. The repertoire was sequenced with immunoSEQ multiplex PCR; TCRdb's copy has only in-frame clones and lacks some. The data hold about 150,000 clones, with 70% to 90% observed a single time. Input material: PBMCs. This clonotype originated in a man younger than 30 in good health and CMV-seropositive.

CDR3 in DNA: TGTGCCAGCGCCCACCGGGACAGGAATTCACCCCTCCACTTT. This gives the protein CASAHRDRNSPLHF. The V call is TRBV27, the J call TRBJ1-6; 8 nucleotides line up with TRBD1. The CDR3 totals 14 residues. J lost 7 bases, V lost 8 bases, and 7 bases had no gene match. Germline lookup yields CDR1 MNHEY and CDR2 SMNVEV (reference sequence).